Listed below are T cell receptor beta chains from one sample, sequenced in a study of blood T cell repertoires in COVID-19. This table comes from immunoSEQ multiplex PCR, and its TCRdb copy is limited to in-frame clones, with some not included. The sample records 200,000 or so clones, about 80% being singletons. The specimen sequenced was PBMCs or T cells enriched from blood (not recorded which). These receptors were obtained from a middle-aged man who had recovered from COVID-19. Both conserved end residues are part of each CDR3. D genes are given only for firm matches. Not every row has a clone size; where given, it reads once, few, many or a size class.

j_call: TRBJ1-1
clone_size: -
v_call: TRBV19
d_call: -
cdr3_nt: TGTGCCAGTAGTATTCAGGGGATGAACACTGAAGCTTTCTTT
cdr3_aa: CASSIQGMNTEAFF

j_call: TRBJ1-4
clone_size: once
v_call: TRBV7-9
d_call: TRBD1
cdr3_nt: TGTGCCAGCAGCCCTTCGCGGCAGGGGGTTGAAAAACTGTTTTTT
cdr3_aa: CASSPSRQGVEKLFF

j_call: TRBJ1-1
clone_size: -
v_call: TRBV30
d_call: -
cdr3_nt: TGTGCCTGGACGAGGCAAGGTAGTGAAGCTTTCTTT
cdr3_aa: CAWTRQGSEAFF

j_call: TRBJ1-3
clone_size: -
v_call: TRBV6-5
d_call: -
cdr3_nt: TGTGCCAGCACCTCGGAGGGTGTCTCTGGAAACACCATATATTTT
cdr3_aa: CASTSEGVSGNTIYF

j_call: TRBJ2-5
clone_size: -
v_call: TRBV19
d_call: -
cdr3_nt: TGTGCCAGTAGTGCCTGGACAGCTCAAGAGACCCAGTACTTC
cdr3_aa: CASSAWTAQETQYF

j_call: TRBJ1-2
clone_size: -
v_call: TRBV10-3
d_call: -
cdr3_nt: TGTGCCATCATGGGGGGTTCTAACTATGGCTACACCTTC
cdr3_aa: CAIMGGSNYGYTF

j_call: TRBJ1-1
clone_size: -
v_call: TRBV5-1
d_call: TRBD1
cdr3_nt: TGCGCCAGCAGCGTCGGGACAGGGGACATGAACACTGAAGCTTTCTTT
cdr3_aa: CASSVGTGDMNTEAFF

j_call: TRBJ1-6
clone_size: -
v_call: TRBV12-3/TRBV12-4
d_call: -
cdr3_nt: TGTGCCAGCAGTTTATCCTACTCACCCCTCCACTTT
cdr3_aa: CASSLSYSPLHF

j_call: TRBJ2-5
clone_size: -
v_call: TRBV7-9
d_call: TRBD2
cdr3_nt: TGTGCCAGCAGCGTAGGAGCGGGGGCAGTGGAGACCCAGTACTTC
cdr3_aa: CASSVGAGAVETQYF

j_call: TRBJ1-5
clone_size: -
v_call: TRBV6-6
d_call: TRBD1
cdr3_nt: TGTGCCAGCAGTCGCGACAGGGACGTTGGCAATCAGCCCCAGCATTTT
cdr3_aa: CASSRDRDVGNQPQHF

j_call: TRBJ1-2
clone_size: once
v_call: TRBV3-1/TRBV3-2
d_call: -
cdr3_nt: TGTGCCAGCAGCCCAACAGGTTATGGCTACACCTTC
cdr3_aa: CASSPTGYGYTF

j_call: TRBJ1-5
clone_size: -
v_call: TRBV7-2
d_call: TRBD1
cdr3_nt: TGTGCCAGCAGCCCCCGGACAGGGGATGGCAATCAGCCCCAGCATTTT
cdr3_aa: CASSPRTGDGNQPQHF

j_call: TRBJ2-2
clone_size: -
v_call: TRBV4-3
d_call: -
cdr3_nt: TGCGCCAGCAGCCCTAAAACCGGGGAGCTGTTTTTT
cdr3_aa: CASSPKTGELFF

j_call: TRBJ1-2
clone_size: -
v_call: TRBV28
d_call: TRBD1
cdr3_nt: TGTGCCAGCAGTTTATACTATGAGACAGGGTTACGGGGCTACACCTTC
cdr3_aa: CASSLYYETGLRGYTF

j_call: TRBJ2-5
clone_size: -
v_call: TRBV19
d_call: -
cdr3_nt: TGTGCCAGTAGTATTATAGGGGGACAAGAGACCCAGTACTTC
cdr3_aa: CASSIIGGQETQYF

j_call: TRBJ2-1
clone_size: few
v_call: TRBV4-1
d_call: TRBD2
cdr3_nt: TGCGCCAGCAGCCAAGAGGGTAGCGGGGGGGCCAATGAGCAGTTCTTC
cdr3_aa: CASSQEGSGGANEQFF

j_call: TRBJ1-4
clone_size: -
v_call: TRBV19
d_call: -
cdr3_nt: TGTGCCAGTACCCCCCCGAACAGTCCCGAAAAACTGTTTTTT
cdr3_aa: CASTPPNSPEKLFF

j_call: TRBJ1-4
clone_size: -
v_call: TRBV4-2
d_call: -
cdr3_nt: TGTGCCAGCAGCCAACCGCCCAGATCCGCTAATGAAAAACTGTTTTTT
cdr3_aa: CASSQPPRSANEKLFF

j_call: TRBJ2-3
clone_size: -
v_call: TRBV7-9
d_call: TRBD2
cdr3_nt: TGTGCCAGCAGCCCAGCGGGGAGCCGCACAGATACGCAGTATTTT
cdr3_aa: CASSPAGSRTDTQYF

j_call: TRBJ2-1
clone_size: -
v_call: TRBV10-3
d_call: TRBD2
cdr3_nt: TGTGCCATCAGTGACTCCCGTGCGGGGGGCGAATACAATGAGCAGTTCTTC
cdr3_aa: CAISDSRAGGEYNEQFF

j_call: TRBJ2-7
clone_size: -
v_call: TRBV7-9
d_call: -
cdr3_nt: TGTGCCAGCAGCAGGACAGCCTACGAGCAGTACTTC
cdr3_aa: CASSRTAYEQYF

j_call: TRBJ2-2
clone_size: -
v_call: TRBV9
d_call: TRBD1
cdr3_nt: TGTGCCAGCAGCGTAGTCTCGGGACAGGGGGCTCAATTACTTAACACCGGGGAGCTGTTTTTT
cdr3_aa: CASSVVSGQGAQLLNTGELFF

j_call: TRBJ2-1
clone_size: -
v_call: TRBV16
d_call: -
cdr3_nt: TGTGCCAGCAGCCAACTTGGTGGGGAGAGGGCCTTTAGGAATGAGCAGTTCTTC
cdr3_aa: CASSQLGGERAFRNEQFF

j_call: TRBJ1-6
clone_size: -
v_call: TRBV5-6
d_call: TRBD1
cdr3_nt: TGTGCCAGCAGCTCATTCGACAGGGGTAATTCACCCCTCCACTTT
cdr3_aa: CASSSFDRGNSPLHF

j_call: TRBJ1-2
clone_size: -
v_call: TRBV5-4
d_call: TRBD1
cdr3_nt: TGTGCCAGCAGCCCTAGGACAGGGGGCCGAGGGGGCTACACCTTC
cdr3_aa: CASSPRTGGRGGYTF

j_call: TRBJ2-2
clone_size: -
v_call: TRBV19
d_call: -
cdr3_nt: TGTGCCAGTAGTGGGGGAGGCACCGGGGAGCTGTTTTTT
cdr3_aa: CASSGGGTGELFF

j_call: TRBJ2-5
clone_size: -
v_call: TRBV19
d_call: -
cdr3_nt: TGTGCCACCTCTTCTGGGTCCGGGGTAGCAGAGACCCAGTACTTC
cdr3_aa: CATSSGSGVAETQYF

j_call: TRBJ1-2
clone_size: -
v_call: TRBV11-1
d_call: -
cdr3_nt: TGTGCCAGCAGCTATGACATAAACTATGGCTACACCTTC
cdr3_aa: CASSYDINYGYTF

j_call: TRBJ2-3
clone_size: -
v_call: TRBV2
d_call: -
cdr3_nt: TGTGCCAGCAGCTTTTCGACAGTTACGCAGTATTTT
cdr3_aa: CASSFSTVTQYF

j_call: TRBJ1-1
clone_size: -
v_call: TRBV5-5
d_call: TRBD1
cdr3_nt: TGTGCCGGATCGACAGGGTCGGACACTGAAGCTTTCTTT
cdr3_aa: CAGSTGSDTEAFF

j_call: TRBJ1-6
clone_size: once
v_call: TRBV5-1
d_call: TRBD1
cdr3_nt: TGCGCCAGCAATTGGGGACAGGGACATTCACCCCTCCACTTT
cdr3_aa: CASNWGQGHSPLHF

j_call: TRBJ2-7
clone_size: -
v_call: TRBV2
d_call: -
cdr3_nt: TGTGCCAGCGGAGGGGACAGAGGCCCCTACGAGCAGTACTTC
cdr3_aa: CASGGDRGPYEQYF